This T cell receptor beta chain was profiled in a study of T cell responses to AZD1222 COVID-19 vaccine. The germline V gene has CDR1 SSHAT and CDR2 FNYEAQ (reference sequence). The CDR3 spans 17 residues. Study conclusions and caveats: Just a handful of AZD1222 recipients tested seropositive at baseline. The reported proportion of spike-specific TCRs targeting unmutated variant regions was nearly half. In a largely white British group with more females than males, clonal diversity was possibly underestimated.

In regard to this clone: Its antigen is currently unknown. A read error may produce the germline difference seen at one junction end.

Measured with immunoSEQ multiplex PCR; TCRdb has only the in-frame clones, and not every one. The table has some 150,000 clones, roughly 88% seen once. The rearrangement joins TRBV7-7 to TRBJ1-5, with D possibly being TRBD1 (6 bases). The source was peripheral blood, collected on day 0 of AZD1222 vaccination. The origin of this receptor is an adult in good health. The DNA of the CDR3 is TGTGCTAGCAGCTCCCATCGGGGGGGGCCTAGCAATCAGCCCCAGCATTTT. Translation: CASSSHRGGPSNQPQHF.